This T cell receptor (beta chain) was sequenced during a study of identical twins. This clonotype has just a few counts. After removal of 4 bases from V and 7 bases from J, the junction contained 4 bases not matched to a gene. There are 12 residues in the CDR3. Germline loops: CDR1 SQVTM, CDR2 ANQGSEA. Template switching created a universal primer site, and the cDNA included unique molecular identifiers. MiXCR, run by TCRdb on the 5' RACE reads, gives a single entry per CDR3 protein. The sample contains roughly 1,500,000 distinct CDR3 sequences, around 33% of which appear only once. The chain carries TRBV29-1 and TRBJ2-1; 7 nucleotides align to TRBD2. This TCR was sampled from a newborn girl in good health. The source material was cord blood. The CDR3 sequence: CSVARGVNEQFF. The CDR3 DNA reads as TGCAGCGTTGCCCGGGGGGTGAATGAGCAGTTCTTC.